These 5 T cell receptor beta chains share one sample of origin, sequenced in a study of cytomegalovirus exposure and HLA in healthy donors. Primers included in the PCR were 60 Vbeta and 13 Jbeta primers. TCRdb keeps only in-frame clones here, not all; method: immunoSEQ multiplex PCR. The table includes around 160,000 clones, over 70% detected once. Sequencing was carried out using PBMCs. Source of these receptors: a male donor in good health and CMV-seropositive.

V is TRBV5-1 and J is TRBJ2-2; no reliable D call. Germline CDR1 SGHRS, CDR2 YFSETQ. The CDR3 has 14 residues. Trimming cost V 4 bases and J 6 bases, with 13 bases left between them. Here the CDR3 DNA reads TGCGCCAGCAGCACATGGAGTTCCTCCGGGGAGCTGTTTTTT. Its protein is CASSTWSSSGELFF.

The gene calls are TRBV19 and TRBJ1-2; 9 bases are a match to TRBD1. V was pared by 7 bases and J by 5 bases, with 5 bases of the junction left unmatched. Germline CDR1 reads LNHDA; CDR2 reads SQIVND (reference sequence). The CDR3 spans 13 residues. The CDR3 sequence: CASNRQGEYGYTF. The CDR3 nucleotides read TGTGCCAGTAACCGACAGGGGGAGTATGGCTACACCTTC.

The V and J genes are TRBV4-3 and TRBJ2-1; 9 bases match TRBD2. The germline V gene has CDR1 LGHNA and CDR2 YSLEER. V gave up 3 bases and J gave up 10 bases; unmatched junction bases: 10. This CDR3 has 15 residues. The CDR3 sequence: CASSHMLAGPGEQFF. CDR3 bases: TGCGCCAGCAGCCATATGCTAGCGGGGCCTGGGGAGCAGTTCTTC.

In this sample, this clone turned up once. The genes are TRBV4-1 and TRBJ2-7, with a weak D call TRBD1 (5 bases). The CDR3 is made up of 17 amino acids. Trimming cost V 4 bases and J 0 bases, with 19 bases left between them. Per the germline V gene, CDR1 is MGHRA and CDR2 is YSYEKL. The CDR3 nucleotides are TGCGCCAGCAGCCCGATCGCAGGGCTGCCCGGCTCCTACGAGCAGTACTTC. This encodes CASSPIAGLPGSYEQYF.

The CDR3 is CASSYGGRDTEAFF. In nucleotides, the CDR3 is TGTGCCAGCAGCTATGGGGGCAGGGACACTGAAGCTTTCTTT. V and J are TRBV7-2 and TRBJ1-1; TRBD1 might be the D (6 bases). Germline V CDR1 and CDR2: SGHTA, FQGNSA. The CDR3 runs 14 residues. The V end was cut by 4 bases, the J end by 3 bases, with 12 bases between.